A selection of T cell receptor beta chains follows, all from one sample in a study of T cells in Graves' hyperthyroidism and ophthalmopathy. TCRdb called the multiplex PCR reads again in MiXCR, with one record for every CDR3 protein. The data show roughly 510,000 distinct CDR3 sequences, with roughly 20% seen just once and about 25% held by the top ten. Sample: blood. These TCRs come from a man between 18 and 29 years old with Graves' hyperthyroidism. The CDR3 runs from the conserved cysteine through the conserved F or W. The D gene is left open where the match is weak. Clone size is shown for a subset of rows, as once, few, many or a class of expanded clone.

abundance,d_gene,j_gene,v_gene,CDR3aa,CDR3nt
many,.,TRBJ2-5,TRBV20-1,CSAPPRTGQETQYF,TGCAGTGCCCCTCCAAGGACGGGCCAAGAGACCCAGTACTTC
many,TRBD1,TRBJ2-7,TRBV9,CASSVEDRSYEQYF,TGTGCCAGCAGCGTAGAGGACAGGTCCTACGAGCAGTACTTC
many,.,TRBJ1-1,TRBV6-1,CASSENLPGAEAFF,TGTGCCAGCAGTGAAAACCTCCCGGGGGCCGAAGCTTTCTTT
few,TRBD2,TRBJ2-7,TRBV19,CASSMGLADEQYF,TGTGCCAGTAGTATGGGACTAGCGGACGAGCAGTACTTC
many,TRBD2,TRBJ2-7,TRBV28,CASSFFSGGLSFYEQYF,TGTGCCAGCAGTTTTTTCAGCGGGGGGCTTTCCTTCTACGAACAGTACTTC
once,TRBD1,TRBJ1-5,TRBV5-6,CASSSAQTGSNQPQHF,TGTGCCAGCAGCTCTGCCCAGACAGGGAGCAATCAGCCCCAGCATTTT
many,.,TRBJ1-3,TRBV28,CASSLDRSGNTIYF,TGTGCCAGCAGTTTAGACAGGTCTGGAAACACTATATATTTT
.,.,TRBJ2-7,TRBV2,CASSEDPIYEQYF,TGTGCCAGCAGTGAGGATCCTATCTACGAGCAGTACTTC
many,TRBD1,TRBJ2-7,TRBV20-1,CSARGGRDSLYEQYF,TGCAGTGCTAGAGGAGGAAGGGACAGCCTCTACGAGCAGTACTTC
few,TRBD1,TRBJ1-5,TRBV28,CASSHTGEKQPQHF,TGTGCCAGCAGCCATACAGGGGAGAAACAGCCCCAGCATTTT
many,.,TRBJ2-7,TRBV7-2,CASRPGLTGAYEQYF,TGTGCCAGCAGGCCCGGCCTGACAGGAGCCTACGAGCAGTACTTC
.,.,TRBJ1-3,TRBV5-1,CASSLEGERNTIYF,TGCGCCAGCAGCTTGGAAGGGGAAAGAAACACCATATATTTT
many,.,TRBJ2-5,TRBV6-5,CASSWLTGETQYF,TGTGCCAGCAGTTGGTTAACGGGGGAGACCCAGTACTTC
.,TRBD1,TRBJ1-1,TRBV4-2,CASSQDARDSKTKDTEAFF,TGTGCCAGCAGCCAAGATGCCCGGGACAGCAAAACGAAGGACACTGAAGCTTTCTTT
once,TRBD1,TRBJ2-7,TRBV12-3/TRBV12-4,CASRAGGYEQYF,TGTGCCAGCAGAGCAGGGGGCTACGAGCAGTACTTC
many,TRBD1,TRBJ1-5,TRBV20-1,CSARTGRDQPQHF,TGCAGTGCTAGGACAGGGCGGGATCAGCCCCAGCATTTT